These 21 T cell receptor beta chains were all obtained from the same sample, sequenced in a study of identical twins. TCRdb called the 5' RACE reads again in MiXCR, with one record for every CDR3 protein. This sample has approximately 690,000 distinct CDR3 sequences, with approximately 6% found just once. The specimen was naive T cells sorted from blood. The receptors were sampled from a man between 18 and 35 years old in good health.

In its sample, this clonotype was seen many times. As DNA, the CDR3 is TGTGCCAGCAGCGTAGGCGGCCAAGAGACCCAGTACTTC. Translating gives CASSVGGQETQYF. The rearrangement joins TRBV9 to TRBJ2-5; D remains unclear. Germline CDR1 and CDR2: SGDLS and YYNGEE. Trimming stripped 0 bases from V and 1 base from J, with 4 bases between. This CDR3 comprises 13 residues.

This clonotype was seen many times. V gene TRBV29-1 combines with J gene TRBJ2-1; 15 nucleotides agree with TRBD2. CDR1 and CDR2 from the germline V gene are SQVTM and ANQGSEA. This CDR3 region has 14 residues. Trimming at V came to 3 bases and at J to 10 bases, leaving 4 bases not matched to a gene. In DNA form, the CDR3 reads TGCAGCGTTGATGACGGGACTAGCGGGGGGGAGCAGTTCTTC. The encoded protein is CSVDDGTSGGEQFF.

In this sample, this clonotype turned up a few times. This chain links TRBV7-2 with TRBJ2-1; 7 bases are a match to TRBD2. The CDR3 runs to 14 residues. V lost 4 bases, J lost 4 bases, and 4 bases stayed unmatched. Per germline, CDR1 SGHTA and CDR2 FQGNSA. CDR3 loop: CASSWASGYNEQFF. The CDR3 region has the DNA TGTGCCAGCAGCTGGGCTAGCGGATACAATGAGCAGTTCTTC.

This clonotype appeared a few times. The J gene is TRBJ2-3, the V gene TRBV4-1; 8 bases agree with TRBD2. Germline values: CDR1 MGHRA, CDR2 YSYEKL. The CDR3 sequence is 14 residues long. V was clipped by 2 bases and J by 3 bases; unmatched bases: 1. This CDR3 reads CASSQSGGTDTQYF. The CDR3 DNA reads TGCGCCAGCAGCCAAAGCGGGGGTACAGATACGCAGTATTTT.

This clonotype occurred many times. The genes are TRBV29-1 and TRBJ2-3; D remains unclear. The CDR3 contains 12 residues. Trimming took 5 bases from V and 1 from J, leaving 7 bases between them. Germline lookup yields CDR1 SQVTM and CDR2 ANQGSEA. This chain's CDR3 is CSVRVGTDTQYF. The CDR3 DNA reads as TGCAGCGTTCGCGTTGGCACAGATACGCAGTATTTT.

The rearrangement joins TRBV10-3 to TRBJ2-5, with 8 positions matching TRBD2. The germline V gene encodes CDR1 ENHRY and CDR2 SYGVKD. J was trimmed by 5 bases and V by 10 bases; bases with no gene match: 12. CDR3 size: 14 residues. CDR3: CATTGAGVRETQYF. DNA of the CDR3: TGTGCCACCACTGGAGCGGGAGTCAGGGAGACCCAGTACTTC.

In its sample, this clonotype was seen a few times. The rearrangement joins TRBV6-2 or TRBV6-3 to TRBJ1-1; TRBD1 agrees at 7 bases. Looked up from germline, CDR1 is MNHEY and CDR2 is SVGEGT. CDR3 length: 13 residues. V lost 2 bases, J lost 10 bases, and 7 bases stayed unmatched. The CDR3 bases are TGTGCCAGCAGTTACATCGGGACAGAGGGAGCTTTCTTT. This codes for CASSYIGTEGAFF.

This clonotype came up a few times. This chain links TRBV11-1 with TRBJ2-5; 11 bases are shared with TRBD2. With 3 bases clipped from V and 0 bases from J, the junction kept 9 bases outside the gene matches. The CDR3 is made up of 18 amino acids. Germline V CDR1 and CDR2: SGHAT, FQDESV (reference sequence). The CDR3 sequence is CASSFHRGLAENQETQYF. The CDR3 bases are TGTGCCAGCAGCTTCCACCGGGGACTAGCGGAAAACCAAGAGACCCAGTACTTC. The variable domain in full, completed from reference TRBV11-1 and TRBJ2-5, reads EAEVAQSPRYKITEKSQAVAFWCDPISGHATLYWYRQILGQGPELLVQFQDESVVDDSQLPKDRFSAERLKGVDSTLKIQPAELGDSAMYLCASSFHRGLAENQETQYFGPGTRLLVL.

This clonotype showed up just once. The chain couples TRBV2 to TRBJ2-4, with TRBD1 matching 7 bases. Unmatched junction bases numbered 7, after V lost 7 bases and J lost 1 base. CDR1 is SNHLY, CDR2 FYNNEI, per germline. CDR3 length: 15 amino acids. CDR3 DNA: TGTGCCAGCAACTTTGACAGGGCTGCCAAAAACATTCAGTACTTC. Its translation: CASNFDRAAKNIQYF.

This CDR3 is CASSEYGTHTDTQYF. In nucleotides, the CDR3 is TGTGCCAGCAGTGAATATGGGACCCACACAGATACGCAGTATTTT. The rearrangement uses TRBV25-1 and TRBJ2-3; D may correspond to TRBD1 or TRBD2 (5 bases each). The CDR3 has 15 residues. Germline lookup yields CDR1 MGHDK and CDR2 SYGVNS. V was shortened by 0 bases and J by 2 bases, with 9 bases between the two germline ends.

This clonotype showed up just a few times. CDR3 coding DNA: TGCAGTGCTAGATCTAGCGGGAGTATTAGTGAGCAGTTCTTC. Protein product: CSARSSGSISEQFF. V usage is TRBV20-1 and J usage is TRBJ2-1; 10 positions agree with TRBD2. V was clipped by 2 bases and J by 9 bases; unmatched bases: 7. Germline CDR1 reads DFQATT; CDR2 reads SNEGSKA (reference sequence). The CDR3 sequence is 14 residues long.

This chain connects TRBV9 to TRBJ1-2, with TRBD1 as a possible D gene (5 bases). The CDR3 is made up of 13 amino acids. Trimming removed 4 bases at V and 4 bases at J, with 11 bases between. CDR1 and CDR2 (germline): SGDLS, YYNGEE. The CDR3 loop reads CASSLGESYGYTF. In DNA, the CDR3 is TGTGCCAGCAGCCTAGGGGAGTCCTATGGCTACACCTTC.

This clonotype was seen many times. The CDR3 sequence is CASSLVERRYNEQFF. CDR3 DNA sequence: TGTGCCAGCAGCTTAGTGGAGCGGCGATACAATGAGCAGTTCTTC. The rearrangement uses TRBV7-8 and TRBJ2-1; perhaps TRBD2 as D (5 bases). Germline lookup yields CDR1 SGHVS and CDR2 FQNEAQ. V lost 1 base to trimming and J lost 4 bases, with 11 bases between them. This CDR3 has 15 residues.

This chain uses TRBV6-5 with TRBJ2-5, with unresolved D. Germline lookup yields CDR1 MNHEY and CDR2 SVGAGI. V was pared by 0 bases and J by 7 bases, with 12 bases between. The CDR3 is 14 amino acids. The CDR3 coding sequence is TGTGCCAGCAGTTACTCGGGTGGGGTAGGGACCCAGTACTTC. This gives the protein CASSYSGGVGTQYF.

This clonotype appeared a few times. This chain connects TRBV27 to TRBJ1-2; TRBD1 is a possible D gene (5 bases). The V and J ends lost 4 bases and 8 bases respectively, with 14 bases between them. The CDR3 totals 13 residues. Germline V CDR1 and CDR2: MNHEY, SMNVEV (reference sequence). CDR3 DNA sequence: TGTGCCAGCAGTTCCTTGACAGCTCGGGGCTACACCTTC. This encodes CASSSLTARGYTF.

This clonotype has at least ten counts. The V call is TRBV6-5, the J call TRBJ2-4, with D perhaps assigned TRBD1 or TRBD2 (5 bases each). Trimming left V 8 bases short and J 8 bases short, with 13 bases between. The CDR3 is 12 residues long. Germline V gives CDR1 MNHEY, CDR2 SVGAGI. CDR3 nucleotide sequence: TGTGCCAGCCGTCCGGGACCGGACATTCAGTACTTC. It specifies CASRPGPDIQYF.

This clonotype was seen repeatedly, ten times or more. This sequence joins TRBV6-1 and TRBJ1-2; perhaps TRBD1 as D (6 bases). Germline CDR1 reads MNHNS; CDR2 reads SASEGT. This CDR3 has 15 residues. Trimming took off 6 bases at V and 0 bases at J, with 14 bases between the two ends. The CDR3 coding sequence is TGTGCCAGCAGCCCCTTAGGGGGAGCTAACTATGGCTACACCTTC. It translates to CASSPLGGANYGYTF.

This clonotype was seen many times. The DNA of the CDR3 is TGTGCCAGCAGTTTTGACGGGTACGAGCAGTACGTC. Translated: CASSFDGYEQYV. The chain couples TRBV12-3 or TRBV12-4 to TRBJ2-7; D remains unclear. V was clipped by 3 bases and J by 4 bases, with 7 bases between them. CDR3 length equals 12 residues.

This clonotype was recorded a few times. The rearrangement joins TRBV6-2 or TRBV6-3 to TRBJ2-1; D is ambiguous. From germline, CDR1 is MNHEY and CDR2 SVGEGT. The CDR3 has 15 residues. V lost 2 bases and J 2 bases, leaving 10 bases between the germline ends. CDR3 region: CASSYDGTPYNEQFF. The CDR3 nucleotides read TGTGCCAGCAGTTACGACGGAACTCCCTACAATGAGCAGTTCTTC.

This chain connects TRBV7-9 to TRBJ2-1; D call uncertain. V lost 1 base and J 8 bases, leaving 6 bases between the germline ends. The CDR3 runs to 12 residues. CDR1 SEHNR and CDR2 FQNEAQ come from the germline V gene (reference sequence). The CDR3 DNA reads as TGTGCCAGCAGCTTAGTTCTGTATGAGCAGTTCTTC. It codes for CASSLVLYEQFF.

There are a few counts of this clonotype. The chain has TRBV7-9 and TRBJ2-1; TRBD2 is a possible D gene (6 bases). Germline CDR1 is SEHNR and CDR2 is FQNEAQ (reference sequence). The V end lost 5 bases, the J end lost 15 bases, and 17 bases lay between the germline ends. The CDR3 runs to 12 residues. The CDR3 DNA is TGTGCCAGCAGCCCGGAAATAGGAGGGCCGTTCTTC. It encodes CASSPEIGGPFF.